This entry lists 19 T cell receptor beta chains sequenced from one sample in a study of response to subunit inactivated influenza vaccine. From the RT-PCR reads, TCRdb called clonotypes with MiXCR, one entry per CDR3 protein. The table lists about 500,000 distinct CDR3 sequences, about 7.2% of them singletons. Sequenced here: PBMCs from blood, sampled roughly 24 months after vaccination. These receptors all stem from a man aged 45 to 70 who received an inactivated influenza vaccine.

This clonotype showed up just a few times. This chain joins TRBV20-1 and TRBJ1-5; D gene ambiguous. CDR3 length: 15 amino acids. Germline V lookup: CDR1 DFQATT, CDR2 SNEGSKA (reference sequence). V lost 3 bases and J 0 bases, leaving 12 bases between the germline ends. This chain's CDR3 is CSASAGSASNQPQHF. In nucleotides, the CDR3 is TGCAGTGCTAGTGCCGGATCCGCTAGCAATCAGCCCCAGCATTTT.

J is TRBJ2-1 and V is TRBV7-3; TRBD2 matches at 7 bases. The junction had 3 bases not matched to a gene; V was cut back by 4 bases and J by 3 bases. There are 14 residues in the CDR3. Germline V CDR1 and CDR2: SGHTA, FQGTGA. CDR3: CASSSGTNYNEQFF. The DNA of the CDR3 is TGTGCCAGCAGCTCCGGGACTAACTACAATGAGCAGTTCTTC.

The rearrangement uses TRBV15 and TRBJ2-5; 15 bases align to TRBD2. The CDR3 consists of 15 residues. Germline CDR1 reads LNHNV; CDR2 reads YYDKDF (reference sequence). Trimming at V came to 4 bases and at J to 5 bases, leaving 2 bases not matched to a gene. The CDR3 spells CATSTGTSGRETQYF. Here the CDR3 DNA reads TGTGCCACCAGCACCGGGACTAGCGGGAGGGAGACCCAGTACTTC.

This clonotype has a count of ten or more. The genes are TRBV10-2 and TRBJ2-1, with 16 positions matching TRBD2. The trim removed 8 bases at V and 4 bases at J, leaving 8 bases unmatched. The CDR3 has 17 residues. Germline loops: CDR1 WSHSY, CDR2 SAAADI. CDR3 DNA sequence: TGCGCCAGCGGGGGACTAGCGGGAGGGCCGGTGTACAATGAGCAGTTCTTC. Amino acid sequence: CASGGLAGGPVYNEQFF.

As to this clonotype: This sequence may be a read error, since a much larger clone differs from it by one base. No conserved phenylalanine or tryptophan ends this CDR3, so it is likely a read error. This chain links TRBV20-1 with TRBJ2-3, with TRBD2 matching over 8 bases. Trimming at V came to 3 bases and at J to 7 bases, leaving 6 bases not matched to a gene. The CDR3 totals 13 residues. Looked up from germline, CDR1 is DFQATT and CDR2 is SNEGSKA (reference sequence). In DNA, the CDR3 is TGCAGTGCTAGCGGGGGGGCCTTGTATACGCAGTATTAT. Amino acids: CSASGGALYTQYY.

This clonotype has a handful of counts. This chain links TRBV11-2 with TRBJ2-7, with 10 nucleotides matching TRBD1. The CDR3 loop spans 15 amino acids. CDR1 and CDR2 (germline): SGHAT, FQNNGV. Germline trimming cut 5 bases from V and 4 bases from J; bases unmatched to any gene: 8. The CDR3 bases are TGTGCCAGCAGCCACTCGACAGGGGGCACTTACGAGCAGTACTTC. Its translation is CASSHSTGGTYEQYF.

The chain joins TRBV6-2 or TRBV6-3 to TRBJ2-7; D gene uncertain. This CDR3 region has 12 residues. The germline V gene has CDR1 MNHEY and CDR2 SVGEGT. Trimming shortened V by 3 bases and J by 10 bases, and 13 bases separated the two germline ends. CDR3 residues: CASSYSDRRQYF. In DNA form, the CDR3 reads TGTGCCAGCAGTTATTCGGATCGCCGACAGTACTTC.

This chain links TRBV4-1 with TRBJ2-3; D is undetermined. Germline CDR1 and CDR2: MGHRA and YSYEKL. This CDR3 is built from 13 residues. The V and J ends lost 0 bases and 3 bases respectively, with 4 bases between them. The CDR3 bases are TGCGCCAGCAGCCAAGATGGGACAGATACGCAGTATTTT. This translates into CASSQDGTDTQYF.

The rearrangement uses TRBV28 and TRBJ1-2; no firm D call. This CDR3 is 11 amino acids long. Germline V lookup: CDR1 MDHEN, CDR2 SYDVKM. Trimming removed 9 bases at V and 1 base at J, with 6 bases between. CDR3 in amino acids: CASTRNYGYTF. The CDR3 DNA is TGTGCCAGTACACGTAACTATGGCTACACCTTC.

This chain connects TRBV5-6 to TRBJ2-4, with D perhaps matching TRBD2 (7 bases). The germline gives CDR1 SGHDT, CDR2 YYEEEE. Trimming stripped 4 bases from V and 3 bases from J, with 14 bases between. The CDR3 totals 15 residues. For the CDR3, the DNA is TGTGCCAGCAGCCGGGCGGGGGCCGTCAAAAACATTCAGTACTTC. Protein product: CASSRAGAVKNIQYF.

This clonotype was counted at least ten times. V gene TRBV9 combines with J gene TRBJ2-7; D gene ambiguous. CDR1 and CDR2 from the germline V gene are SGDLS and YYNGEE. Trimming took off 0 bases at V and 1 base at J, with 11 bases between the two ends. The CDR3 loop spans 15 amino acids. DNA of the CDR3: TGTGCCAGCAGCGTAGCCCCCATAGGGTCCTACGAGCAGTACTTC. It specifies CASSVAPIGSYEQYF. Combining the CDR3 with reference TRBV9 and TRBJ2-7 gives the whole variable domain DSGVTQTPKHLITATGQRVTLRCSPRSGDLSVYWYQQSLDQGLQFLIQYYNGEERAKGNILERFSAQQFPDLHSELNLSSLELGDSALYFCASSVAPIGSYEQYFGPGTRLTVT.

This clonotype was seen a handful of times. This CDR3 reads CASSSTGYGETQYF. The CDR3 nucleotides are TGTGCCAGCAGCTCGACAGGGTATGGAGAGACCCAGTACTTC. The rearrangement links TRBV11-1 to TRBJ2-5, with 7 bases that match TRBD1. From germline, CDR1 is SGHAT and CDR2 FQDESV (reference sequence). The CDR3 has 14 residues. The ends lost 4 bases at V and 4 bases at J; junction bases unmatched: 6.

The table lists this clonotype with many counts. This chain connects TRBV3-1 to TRBJ2-2; no firm D call. Germline V gene lookup returns CDR1 LGHDT and CDR2 YNNKEL (reference sequence). The CDR3 has 16 amino acids. The ends were cut back, 6 bases at V and 7 bases at J, with 21 bases in the middle. CDR3 coding DNA: TGTGCCAGCAGAACCTGGGCAGGCGAACGGGTCGGGGAGCTGTTTTTT. It codes for CASRTWAGERVGELFF. The full variable domain, in which reference TRBV3-1 and TRBJ2-2 provide the parts outside the CDR3, is DTAVSQTPKYLVTQMGNDKSIKCEQNLGHDTMYWYKQDSKKFLKIMFSYNNKELIINETVPNRFSPKSPDKAHLNLHINSLELGDSAVYFCASRTWAGERVGELFFGEGSRLTVL.

In its sample, this clonotype was seen a few times. The chain links TRBV28 to TRBJ2-5; D possibly corresponds to TRBD2 (5 bases). This CDR3 region has 14 residues. Trimming took 6 bases from V and 3 from J, leaving 14 bases between them. CDR1 is MDHEN and CDR2 is SYDVKM in the germline V gene. The CDR3 DNA reads TGTGCCAGCAGGACCACGGGAAGGAAAGAGACCCAGTACTTC. This encodes CASRTTGRKETQYF.

This clonotype turned up a few times. The rearrangement uses TRBV2 and TRBJ2-4; 9 bases fit TRBD2. CDR3 length: 17 amino acids. Looked up from germline, CDR1 is SNHLY and CDR2 is FYNNEI. J was trimmed by 2 bases and V by 5 bases; bases with no gene match: 10. This CDR3 is CASSPLQAGGPKNIQYF. The CDR3 bases are TGTGCCAGCAGTCCACTCCAAGCGGGAGGACCCAAAAACATTCAGTACTTC.

In its sample, this clonotype was seen many times. This chain joins TRBV19 and TRBJ1-5, with TRBD1 as a possible D gene (5 bases). This CDR3 has 14 residues. V was pared by 7 bases and J by 0 bases, with 10 bases between. CDR1 and CDR2 (germline): LNHDA, SQIVND (reference sequence). CDR3 in amino acids: CASKTVLSNQPQHF. CDR3 DNA sequence: TGTGCCAGTAAGACAGTACTTAGCAATCAGCCCCAGCATTTT.

This clonotype was observed a handful of times. The rearrangement links TRBV7-2 to TRBJ1-1; TRBD1 matches at 10 bases. This CDR3 comprises 16 residues. V was clipped by 3 bases and J by 6 bases; unmatched bases: 10. In germline, CDR1 is SGHTA, CDR2 FQGNSA. The CDR3 DNA reads TGTGCCAGCAGCTTTCGCCGGGACAGGGGAGCGGCTGAAGCTTTCTTT. Its protein is CASSFRRDRGAAEAFF.

Many counts were recorded for this clonotype. J is TRBJ2-4 and V is TRBV20-1; D is unclear. There are 14 residues in the CDR3. V lost 5 bases and J lost 2, with 13 bases in between. CDR1 is DFQATT and CDR2 is SNEGSKA in the germline V gene (reference sequence). The CDR3 DNA sequence: TGCAGTGCTGGCCCGACGGGTTCCAAAAACATTCAGTACTTC. It codes for CSAGPTGSKNIQYF.

This clonotype was seen ten or more times. The rearrangement joins TRBV6-2 or TRBV6-3 to TRBJ2-7, with D possibly matching TRBD1 (6 bases). Germline CDR1 MNHEY, CDR2 SVGEGT. With 0 bases removed from V and 0 bases from J, the gap between germline ends came to 15 bases. The CDR3 length is 17 residues. The CDR3 coding sequence is TGTGCCAGCAGTTACTCAAAGACAGGAAGGAGCTCCTACGAGCAGTACTTC. Translation: CASSYSKTGRSSYEQYF.